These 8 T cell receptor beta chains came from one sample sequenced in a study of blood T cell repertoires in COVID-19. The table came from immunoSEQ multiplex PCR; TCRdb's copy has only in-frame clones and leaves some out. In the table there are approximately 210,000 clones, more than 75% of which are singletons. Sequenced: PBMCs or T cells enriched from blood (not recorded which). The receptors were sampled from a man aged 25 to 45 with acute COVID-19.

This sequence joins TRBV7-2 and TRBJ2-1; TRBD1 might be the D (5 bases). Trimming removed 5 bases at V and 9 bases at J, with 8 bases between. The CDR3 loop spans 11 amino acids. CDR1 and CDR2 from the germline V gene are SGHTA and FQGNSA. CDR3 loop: CASSLQGEQFF. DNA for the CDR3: TGTGCCAGCAGCCTGCAGGGTGAGCAGTTCTTC.

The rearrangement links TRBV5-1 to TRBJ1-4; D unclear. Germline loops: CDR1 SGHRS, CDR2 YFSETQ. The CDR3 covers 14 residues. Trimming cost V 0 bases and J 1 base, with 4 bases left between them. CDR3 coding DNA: TGCGCCAGCAGCTTGGCAGGAACTAATGAAAAACTGTTTTTT. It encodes CASSLAGTNEKLFF.

CDR3: CASSSRTGLGYTF. CDR3 coding DNA: TGTGCCAGCAGTAGTCGGACAGGGCTCGGCTACACCTTC. The chain recombines TRBV6-5 with TRBJ1-2; 8 nucleotides line up with TRBD1. The J segment lost 8 bases and the V segment lost 5 bases, leaving 7 bases of the junction unmatched. The CDR3 spans 13 residues. Germline values: CDR1 MNHEY, CDR2 SVGAGI.

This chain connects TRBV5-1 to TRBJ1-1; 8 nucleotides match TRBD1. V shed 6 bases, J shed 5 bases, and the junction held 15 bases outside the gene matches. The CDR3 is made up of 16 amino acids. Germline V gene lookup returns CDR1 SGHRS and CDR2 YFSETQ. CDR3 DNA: TGCGCCAGCACCCTCACCCGGACAGGGCAGGGGACTGAAGCTTTCTTT. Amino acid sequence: CASTLTRTGQGTEAFF.

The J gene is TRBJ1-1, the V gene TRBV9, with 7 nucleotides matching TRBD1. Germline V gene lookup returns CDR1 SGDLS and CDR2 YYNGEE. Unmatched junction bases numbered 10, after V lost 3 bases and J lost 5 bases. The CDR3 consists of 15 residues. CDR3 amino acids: CASSATDRVGTEAFF. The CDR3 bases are TGTGCCAGCAGCGCCACTGACAGGGTAGGGACTGAAGCTTTCTTT. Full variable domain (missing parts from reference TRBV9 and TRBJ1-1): DSGVTQTPKHLITATGQRVTLRCSPRSGDLSVYWYQQSLDQGLQFLIQYYNGEERAKGNILERFSAQQFPDLHSELNLSSLELGDSALYFCASSATDRVGTEAFFGQGTRLTVV.

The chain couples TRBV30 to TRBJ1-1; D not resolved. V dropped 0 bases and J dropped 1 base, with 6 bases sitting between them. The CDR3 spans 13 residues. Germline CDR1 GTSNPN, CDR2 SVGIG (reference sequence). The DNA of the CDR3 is TGTGCCTGGAGTGTAGGGAGGAACACTGAAGCTTTCTTT. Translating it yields CAWSVGRNTEAFF.

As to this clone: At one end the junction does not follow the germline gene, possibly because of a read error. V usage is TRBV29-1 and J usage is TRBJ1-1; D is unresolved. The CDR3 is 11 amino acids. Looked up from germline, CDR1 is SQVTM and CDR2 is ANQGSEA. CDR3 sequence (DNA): TGCAGCTTGAGGGCGAACAGTGAAGCTTTCTTT. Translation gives CSLRANSEAFF.

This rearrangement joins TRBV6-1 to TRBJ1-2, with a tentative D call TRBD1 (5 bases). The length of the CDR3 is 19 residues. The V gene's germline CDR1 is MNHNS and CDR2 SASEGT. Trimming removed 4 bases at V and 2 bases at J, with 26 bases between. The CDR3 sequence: CASSGQTTATPGVNYGYTF. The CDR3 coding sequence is TGTGCCAGCAGTGGACAAACGACAGCTACACCTGGGGTCAACTATGGCTACACCTTC.